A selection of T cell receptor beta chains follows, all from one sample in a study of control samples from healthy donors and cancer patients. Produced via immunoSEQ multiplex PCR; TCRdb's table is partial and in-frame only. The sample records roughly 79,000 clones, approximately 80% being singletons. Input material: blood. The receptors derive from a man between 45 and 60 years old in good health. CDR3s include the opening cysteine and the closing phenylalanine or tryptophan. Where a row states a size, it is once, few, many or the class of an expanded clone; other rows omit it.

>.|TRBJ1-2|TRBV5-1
CASSTDGGPYGYTF
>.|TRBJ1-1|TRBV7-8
CASSLVARNTEAFF
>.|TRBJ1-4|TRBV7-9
CASSLEQGIEKLFF
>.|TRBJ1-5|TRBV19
CATHPALTGGNQPQHF
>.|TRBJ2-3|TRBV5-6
CASSGDRGYGTQYF
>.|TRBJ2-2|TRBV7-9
CASSSTGTGELFF
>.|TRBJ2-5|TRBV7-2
CASSSQQQGVETQYF
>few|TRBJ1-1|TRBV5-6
CASSFGGNLRNTEAFF
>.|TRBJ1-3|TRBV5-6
CASSTPTEPEGSGNTIYF
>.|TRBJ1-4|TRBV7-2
CTSSLAGEKLFF
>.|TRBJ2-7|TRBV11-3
CASSFGQGGYEQYF
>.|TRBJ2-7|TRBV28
CASSLLGLPPYEQYF